This TCR beta chain stems from a study of blood T cell repertoires in COVID-19. Across the study: Sites in the United States, Italy and Spain provided acute and convalescent COVID-19 samples. Sources were T cells, B-cell-depleted T cells, or PBMCs; the material itself was cDNA or gDNA.

During active infection, Seattle patients enrolled and were then monitored through disease. Original processing methods: Amplification of reference gene primers provided the estimated nucleated cell counts. The method was immunoSEQ multiplex PCR; TCRdb's version includes in-frame clones alone and lacks a portion of them. V, J and clone size are taken as reported in that table, and D and trimming were inferred from the DNA itself. In the table there are around 120,000 clones, around 87% of which are singletons. With 3 bases clipped from V and 4 bases from J, the junction kept 6 bases outside the gene matches. The CDR3 runs 15 residues. Germline V gives CDR1 SGDLS, CDR2 YYNGEE.

This receptor was taken from a woman aged 55-70 years with COVID-19, enrolled during active disease. The chain has TRBV9 and TRBJ1-1; TRBD1 aligns across 10 bases. What was sequenced was peripheral blood. This chain's CDR3 is CASSATGQGITEAFF. The CDR3 nucleotides are TGTGCCAGCAGCGCAACGGGACAGGGGATCACTGAAGCTTTCTTT.